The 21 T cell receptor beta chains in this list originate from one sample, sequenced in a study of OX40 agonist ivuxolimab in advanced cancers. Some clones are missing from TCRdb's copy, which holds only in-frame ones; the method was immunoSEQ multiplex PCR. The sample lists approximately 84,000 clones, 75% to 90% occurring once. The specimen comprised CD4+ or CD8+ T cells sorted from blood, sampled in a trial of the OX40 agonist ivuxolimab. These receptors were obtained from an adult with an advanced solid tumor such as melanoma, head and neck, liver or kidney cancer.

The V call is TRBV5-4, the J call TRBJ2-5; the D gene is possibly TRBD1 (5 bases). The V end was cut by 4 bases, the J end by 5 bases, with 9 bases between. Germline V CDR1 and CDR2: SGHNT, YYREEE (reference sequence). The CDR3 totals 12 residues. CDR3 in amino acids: CASSRQWETQYF. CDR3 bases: TGTGCCAGCAGCCGACAGTGGGAGACCCAGTACTTC.

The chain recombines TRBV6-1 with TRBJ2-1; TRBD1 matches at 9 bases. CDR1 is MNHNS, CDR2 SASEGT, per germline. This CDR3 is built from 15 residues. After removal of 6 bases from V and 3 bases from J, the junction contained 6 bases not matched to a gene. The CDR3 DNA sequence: TGTGCCAGCAGCTCCGGGACAGGGAACTACAATGAGCAGTTCTTC. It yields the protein CASSSGTGNYNEQFF.

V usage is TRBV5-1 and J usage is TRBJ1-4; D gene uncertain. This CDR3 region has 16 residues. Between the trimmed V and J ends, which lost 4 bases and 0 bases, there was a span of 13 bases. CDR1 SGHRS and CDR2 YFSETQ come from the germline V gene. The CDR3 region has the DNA TGCGCCAGCAGCCCAGAACCGGGATCAACTAATGAAAAACTGTTTTTT. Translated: CASSPEPGSTNEKLFF. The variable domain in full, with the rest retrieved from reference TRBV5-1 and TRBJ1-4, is KAGVTQTPRYLIKTRGQQVTLSCSPISGHRSVSWYQQTPGQGLQFLFEYFSETQRNKGNFPGRFSGRQFSNSRSEMNVSTLELGDSALYLCASSPEPGSTNEKLFFGSGTQLSVL.

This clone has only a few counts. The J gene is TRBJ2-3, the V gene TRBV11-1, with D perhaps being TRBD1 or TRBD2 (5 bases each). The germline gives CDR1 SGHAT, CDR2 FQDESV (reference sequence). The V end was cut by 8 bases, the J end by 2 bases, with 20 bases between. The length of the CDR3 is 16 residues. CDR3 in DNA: TGTGCCAGCTCGCTTGGGGCTAGCCTCCCCACAGATACGCAGTATTTT. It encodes CASSLGASLPTDTQYF.

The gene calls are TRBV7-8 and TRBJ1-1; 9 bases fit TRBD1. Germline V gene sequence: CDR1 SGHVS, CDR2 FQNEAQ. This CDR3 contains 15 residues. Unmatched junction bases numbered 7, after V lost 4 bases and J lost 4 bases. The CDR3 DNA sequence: TGTGCCAGCAGCTCCCGGGGACAGGGACCCACTGAAGCTTTCTTT. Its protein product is CASSSRGQGPTEAFF.

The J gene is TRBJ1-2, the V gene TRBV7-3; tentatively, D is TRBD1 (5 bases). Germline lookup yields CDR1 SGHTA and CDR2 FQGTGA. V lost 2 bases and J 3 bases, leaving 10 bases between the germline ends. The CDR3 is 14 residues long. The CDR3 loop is CASSLGRGDYGYTF. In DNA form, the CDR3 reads TGTGCCAGCAGCTTAGGGCGGGGCGACTATGGCTACACCTTC.

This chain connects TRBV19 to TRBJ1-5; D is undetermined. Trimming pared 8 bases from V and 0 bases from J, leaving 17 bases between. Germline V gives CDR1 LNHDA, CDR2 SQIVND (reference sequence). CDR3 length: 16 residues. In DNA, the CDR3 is TGTGCCAGTTCTGACACCCCCGGTTATAGCAATCAGCCCCAGCATTTT. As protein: CASSDTPGYSNQPQHF.

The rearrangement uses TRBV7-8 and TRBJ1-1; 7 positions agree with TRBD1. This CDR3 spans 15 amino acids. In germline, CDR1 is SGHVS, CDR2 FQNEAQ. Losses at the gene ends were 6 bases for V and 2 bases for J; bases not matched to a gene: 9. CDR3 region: CASRRRDSENTEAFF. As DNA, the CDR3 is TGTGCCAGCAGACGGCGGGACAGCGAAAACACTGAAGCTTTCTTT. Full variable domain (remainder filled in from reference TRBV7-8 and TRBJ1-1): GAGVSQSPRYKVAKRGQDVALRCDPISGHVSLFWYQQALGQGPEFLTYFQNEAQLDKSGLPSDRFFAERPEGSVSTLKIQRTQQEDSAVYLCASRRRDSENTEAFFGQGTRLTVV.

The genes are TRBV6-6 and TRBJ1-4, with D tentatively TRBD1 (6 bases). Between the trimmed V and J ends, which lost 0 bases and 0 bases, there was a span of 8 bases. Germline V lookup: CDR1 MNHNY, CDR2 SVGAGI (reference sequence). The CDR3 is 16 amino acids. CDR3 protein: CASSYSQGTTNEKLFF. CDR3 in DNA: TGTGCCAGCAGTTACTCGCAGGGGACAACTAATGAAAAACTGTTTTTT.

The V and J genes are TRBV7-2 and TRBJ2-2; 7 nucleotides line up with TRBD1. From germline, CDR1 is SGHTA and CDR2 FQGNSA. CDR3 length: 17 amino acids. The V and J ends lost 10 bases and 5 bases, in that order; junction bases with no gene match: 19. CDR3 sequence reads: CATPPPQQGIGTGELFF. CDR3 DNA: TGTGCCACCCCACCCCCCCAACAGGGGATCGGGACCGGGGAGCTGTTTTTT.

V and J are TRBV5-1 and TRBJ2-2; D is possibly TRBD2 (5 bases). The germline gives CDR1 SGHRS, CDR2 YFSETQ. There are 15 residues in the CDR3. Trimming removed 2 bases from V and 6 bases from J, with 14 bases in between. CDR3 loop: CASSFLAGGSGELFF. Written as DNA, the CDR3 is TGCGCCAGCAGCTTTTTGGCGGGTGGTTCCGGGGAGCTGTTTTTT. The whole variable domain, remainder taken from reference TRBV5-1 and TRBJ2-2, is KAGVTQTPRYLIKTRGQQVTLSCSPISGHRSVSWYQQTPGQGLQFLFEYFSETQRNKGNFPGRFSGRQFSNSRSEMNVSTLELGDSALYLCASSFLAGGSGELFFGEGSRLTVL.

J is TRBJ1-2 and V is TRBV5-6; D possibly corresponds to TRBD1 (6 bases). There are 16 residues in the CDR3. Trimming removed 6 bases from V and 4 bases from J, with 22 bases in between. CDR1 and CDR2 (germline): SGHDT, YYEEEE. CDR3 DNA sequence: TGTGCCAGCACCTACCTTAGTACAGGGAGCGCCTATGGCTACACCTTC. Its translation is CASTYLSTGSAYGYTF.

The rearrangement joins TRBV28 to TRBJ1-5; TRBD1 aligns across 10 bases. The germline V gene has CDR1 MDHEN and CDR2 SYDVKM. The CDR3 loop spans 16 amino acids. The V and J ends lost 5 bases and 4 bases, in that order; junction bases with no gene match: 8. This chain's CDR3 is CASSNLGQGGNQPQHF. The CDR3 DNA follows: TGTGCCAGCAGTAATCTCGGACAGGGGGGAAATCAGCCCCAGCATTTT.

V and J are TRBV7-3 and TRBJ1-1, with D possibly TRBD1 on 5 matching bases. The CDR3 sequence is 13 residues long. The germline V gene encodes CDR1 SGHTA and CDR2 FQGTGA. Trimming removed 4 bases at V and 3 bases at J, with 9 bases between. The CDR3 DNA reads TGTGCCAGCAGCTCCGCCAGGGACACTGAAGCTTTCTTT. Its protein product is CASSSARDTEAFF.

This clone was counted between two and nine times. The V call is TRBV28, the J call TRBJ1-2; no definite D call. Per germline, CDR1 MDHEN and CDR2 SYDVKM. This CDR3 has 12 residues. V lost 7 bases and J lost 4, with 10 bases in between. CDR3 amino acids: CASISGLYGYTF. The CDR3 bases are TGTGCCAGCATATCGGGCCTCTATGGCTACACCTTC.

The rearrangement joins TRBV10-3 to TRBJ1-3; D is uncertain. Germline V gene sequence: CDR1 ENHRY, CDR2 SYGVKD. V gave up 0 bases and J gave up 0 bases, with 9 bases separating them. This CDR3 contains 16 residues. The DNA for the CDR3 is TGTGCCATCAGTGAGTCGTCAGCGATCTCTGGAAACACCATATATTTT. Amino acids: CAISESSAISGNTIYF.

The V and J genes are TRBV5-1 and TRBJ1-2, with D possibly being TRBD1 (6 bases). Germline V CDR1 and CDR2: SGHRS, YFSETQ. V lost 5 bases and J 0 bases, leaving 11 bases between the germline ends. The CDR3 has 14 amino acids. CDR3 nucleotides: TGCGCCAGCAGTCCGGACAGCTCTAACTATGGCTACACCTTC. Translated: CASSPDSSNYGYTF. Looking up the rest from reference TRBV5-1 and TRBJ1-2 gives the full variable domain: KAGVTQTPRYLIKTRGQQVTLSCSPISGHRSVSWYQQTPGQGLQFLFEYFSETQRNKGNFPGRFSGRQFSNSRSEMNVSTLELGDSALYLCASSPDSSNYGYTFGSGTRLTVV.

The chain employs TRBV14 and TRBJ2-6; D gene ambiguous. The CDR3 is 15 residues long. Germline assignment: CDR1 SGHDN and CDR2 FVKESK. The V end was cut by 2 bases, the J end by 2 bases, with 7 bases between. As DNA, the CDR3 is TGTGCCAGCAGCCAATCCCTCCCTGGGGCCAACGTCCTGACTTTC. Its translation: CASSQSLPGANVLTF.

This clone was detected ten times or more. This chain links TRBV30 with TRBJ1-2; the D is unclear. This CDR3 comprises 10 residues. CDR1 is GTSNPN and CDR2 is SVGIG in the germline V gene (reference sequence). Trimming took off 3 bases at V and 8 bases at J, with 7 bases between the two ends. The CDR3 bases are TGTGCCTGGAGGATGGGGGGCTACACCTTC. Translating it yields CAWRMGGYTF.

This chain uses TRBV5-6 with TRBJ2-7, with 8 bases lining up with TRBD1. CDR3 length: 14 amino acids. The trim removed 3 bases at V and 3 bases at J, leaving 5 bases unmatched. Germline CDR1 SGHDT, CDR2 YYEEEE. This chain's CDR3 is CASSYRTGFYEQYF. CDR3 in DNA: TGTGCCAGCAGCTATCGGACAGGGTTCTACGAGCAGTACTTC. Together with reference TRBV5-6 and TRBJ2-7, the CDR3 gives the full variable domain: DAGVTQSPTHLIKTRGQQVTLRCSPKSGHDTVSWYQQALGQGPQFIFQYYEEEERQRGNFPDRFSGHQFPNYSSELNVNALLLGDSALYLCASSYRTGFYEQYFGPGTRLTVT.

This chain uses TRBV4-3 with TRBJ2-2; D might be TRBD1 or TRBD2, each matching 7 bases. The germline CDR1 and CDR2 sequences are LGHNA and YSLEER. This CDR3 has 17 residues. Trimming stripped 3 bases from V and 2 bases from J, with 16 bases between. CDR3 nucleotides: TGCGCCAGCAGCCATCCCCCAGGGGGGGCAAACACCGGGGAGCTGTTTTTT. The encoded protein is CASSHPPGGANTGELFF.